This is a list of T cell receptor beta chains from one sample in a study of cytomegalovirus exposure and HLA in healthy donors. The repertoire was sequenced with immunoSEQ multiplex PCR; TCRdb's copy has only in-frame clones and lacks some. This table holds about 190,000 clones, around 83% found once. Sequencing used PBMCs. The receptors come from a man aged 35-49 years in good health and CMV-seropositive. CDR3s include the opening cysteine and the closing phenylalanine or tryptophan. The order of the fields is CDR3 length, V gene, CDR3 protein.

cdr3_length: 15
v_call: TRBV9
cdr3_aa: CASSVGTSGYNEQFF

cdr3_length: 15
v_call: TRBV28
cdr3_aa: CASSPGLAGAGEQFF

cdr3_length: 14
v_call: TRBV27
cdr3_aa: CASSLSRWNYGYTF

cdr3_length: 12
v_call: TRBV6-6
cdr3_aa: CASSGTAYEQYF

cdr3_length: 15
v_call: TRBV6-6
cdr3_aa: CAATDSNLMNTEAFF

cdr3_length: 16
v_call: TRBV7-7
cdr3_aa: CASSSQTGANTGELFF

cdr3_length: 14
v_call: TRBV19
cdr3_aa: CASSNFGLSYEQYF

cdr3_length: 12
v_call: TRBV7-9
cdr3_aa: CASSLQGNEQFF

cdr3_length: 16
v_call: TRBV4-1
cdr3_aa: CASSHAGTLSSYEQYF

cdr3_length: 17
v_call: TRBV5-1
cdr3_aa: CASSPGIAGGLYNEQFF

cdr3_length: 13
v_call: TRBV28
cdr3_aa: CASSARQAQGYTF

cdr3_length: 15
v_call: TRBV6-1
cdr3_aa: CASSELRQGNSPLHF

cdr3_length: 14
v_call: TRBV7-3
cdr3_aa: CASSRSPVAGPYTF

cdr3_length: 15
v_call: TRBV7-2
cdr3_aa: CASSSWAGGGYEQYF

cdr3_length: 16
v_call: TRBV11-2
cdr3_aa: CASSLVFSGSTGELFF

cdr3_length: 15
v_call: TRBV7-2
cdr3_aa: CASSLGGSGTYEQYF

cdr3_length: 13
v_call: TRBV11-3
cdr3_aa: CAASRESPDTQYF

cdr3_length: 13
v_call: TRBV7-2
cdr3_aa: CASSPSYGNEQFF